This T cell receptor (beta chain) was documented in a study of cytomegalovirus exposure and HLA in healthy donors. This CDR3 has 17 amino acids. V trimming: 5 bases; J trimming: 2 bases; junction bases outside the gene matches: 11. Germline V gene data show CDR1 as MGHRA and CDR2 as YSYEKL. Primers for the PCR totalled 60 Vbeta and 13 Jbeta. Assay used: immunoSEQ multiplex PCR; TCRdb lists only in-frame clones, some missing. This table has around 250,000 clones, nearly 95% appearing once. The V and J genes are TRBV4-1 and TRBJ2-3, with 9 bases that match TRBD2. The specimen was PBMCs. The receptor comes from a girl aged 2 to 9 in good health and CMV-seronegative. CDR3 loop: CASSVLAGGPLTDTQYF. The CDR3 DNA follows: TGCGCCAGCAGCGTACTTGCGGGAGGGCCGCTCACAGATACGCAGTATTTT.